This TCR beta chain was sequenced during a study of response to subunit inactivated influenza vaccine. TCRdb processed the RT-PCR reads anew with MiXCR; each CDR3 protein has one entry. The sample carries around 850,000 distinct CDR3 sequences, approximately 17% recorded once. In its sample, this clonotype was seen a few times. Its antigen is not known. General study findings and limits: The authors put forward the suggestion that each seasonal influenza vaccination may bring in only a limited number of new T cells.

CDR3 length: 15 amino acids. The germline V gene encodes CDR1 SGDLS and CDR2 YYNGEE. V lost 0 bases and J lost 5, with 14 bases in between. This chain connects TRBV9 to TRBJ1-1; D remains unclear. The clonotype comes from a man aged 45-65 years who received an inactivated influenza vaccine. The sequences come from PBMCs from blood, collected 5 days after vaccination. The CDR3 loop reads CASSVGRQGITEAFF. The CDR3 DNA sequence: TGTGCCAGCAGCGTAGGGAGGCAAGGGATAACTGAAGCTTTCTTT.